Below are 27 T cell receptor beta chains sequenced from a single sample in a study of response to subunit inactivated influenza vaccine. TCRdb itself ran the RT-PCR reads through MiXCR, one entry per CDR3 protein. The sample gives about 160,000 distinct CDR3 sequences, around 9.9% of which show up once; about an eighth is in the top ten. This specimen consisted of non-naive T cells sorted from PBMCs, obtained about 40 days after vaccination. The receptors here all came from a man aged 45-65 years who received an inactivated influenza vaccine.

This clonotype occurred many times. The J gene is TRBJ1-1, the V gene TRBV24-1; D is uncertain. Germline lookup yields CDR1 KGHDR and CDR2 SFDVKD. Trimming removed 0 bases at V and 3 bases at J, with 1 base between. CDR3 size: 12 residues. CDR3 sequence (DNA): TGTGCCACCAGTGATTTGGACACTGAAGCTTTCTTT. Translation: CATSDLDTEAFF.

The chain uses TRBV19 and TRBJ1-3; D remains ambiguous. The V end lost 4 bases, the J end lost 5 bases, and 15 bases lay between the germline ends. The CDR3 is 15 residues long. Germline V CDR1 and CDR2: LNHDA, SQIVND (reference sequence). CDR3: CASSTRLGKRNTIYF. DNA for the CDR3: TGTGCCAGTAGTACCCGACTGGGCAAAAGAAACACCATATATTTT. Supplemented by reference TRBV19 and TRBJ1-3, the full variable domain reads DGGITQSPKYLFRKEGQNVTLSCEQNLNHDAMYWYRQDPGQGLRLIYYSQIVNDFQKGDIAEGYSVSREKKESFPLTVTSAQKNPTAFYLCASSTRLGKRNTIYFGEGSWLTVV.

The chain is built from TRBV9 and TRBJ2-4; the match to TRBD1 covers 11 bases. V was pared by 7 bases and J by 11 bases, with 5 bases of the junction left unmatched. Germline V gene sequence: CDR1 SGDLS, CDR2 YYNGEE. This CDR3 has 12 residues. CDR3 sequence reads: CASGGQGELQYF. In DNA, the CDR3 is TGTGCCAGCGGGGGACAGGGGGAGCTTCAGTACTTC. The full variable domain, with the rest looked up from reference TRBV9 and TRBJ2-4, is DSGVTQTPKHLITATGQRVTLRCSPRSGDLSVYWYQQSLDQGLQFLIQYYNGEERAKGNILERFSAQQFPDLHSELNLSSLELGDSALYFCASGGQGELQYFGAGTRLSVL.

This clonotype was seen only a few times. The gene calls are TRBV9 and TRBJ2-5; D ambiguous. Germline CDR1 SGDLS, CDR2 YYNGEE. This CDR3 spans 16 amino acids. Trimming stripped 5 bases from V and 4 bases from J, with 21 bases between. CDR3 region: CASSLGLTQTGETQYF. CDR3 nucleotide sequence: TGTGCCAGCAGTCTCGGTCTCACCCAAACGGGAGAGACCCAGTACTTC.

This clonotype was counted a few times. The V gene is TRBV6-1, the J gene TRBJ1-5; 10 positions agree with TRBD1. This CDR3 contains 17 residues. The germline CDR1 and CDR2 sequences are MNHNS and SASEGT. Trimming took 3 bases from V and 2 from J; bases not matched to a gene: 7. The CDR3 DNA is TGTGCCAGCAGTGACCGGACAGGGGGTTGGGGCAATCAGCCCCAGCATTTT. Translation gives CASSDRTGGWGNQPQHF.

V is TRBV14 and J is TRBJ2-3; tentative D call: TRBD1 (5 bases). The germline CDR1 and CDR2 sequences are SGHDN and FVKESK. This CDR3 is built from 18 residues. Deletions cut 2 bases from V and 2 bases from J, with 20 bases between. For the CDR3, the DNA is TGTGCCAGCAGCCAAAAGGGGTTACAACGTCCACCCACAGATACGCAGTATTTT. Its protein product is CASSQKGLQRPPTDTQYF.

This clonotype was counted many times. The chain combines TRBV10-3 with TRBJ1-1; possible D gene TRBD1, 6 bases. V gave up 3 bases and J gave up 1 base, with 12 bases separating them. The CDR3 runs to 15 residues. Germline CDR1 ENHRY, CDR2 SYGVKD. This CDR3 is CAISDKGGGNTEAFF. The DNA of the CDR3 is TGTGCCATCAGTGATAAGGGGGGGGGGAACACTGAAGCTTTCTTT.

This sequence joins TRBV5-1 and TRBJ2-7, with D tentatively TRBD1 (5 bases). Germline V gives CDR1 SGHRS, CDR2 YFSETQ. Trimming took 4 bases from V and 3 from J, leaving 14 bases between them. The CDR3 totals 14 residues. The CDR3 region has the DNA TGCGCCAGCAGCACCTCCGACAGTAACTACGAGCAGTACTTC. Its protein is CASSTSDSNYEQYF.

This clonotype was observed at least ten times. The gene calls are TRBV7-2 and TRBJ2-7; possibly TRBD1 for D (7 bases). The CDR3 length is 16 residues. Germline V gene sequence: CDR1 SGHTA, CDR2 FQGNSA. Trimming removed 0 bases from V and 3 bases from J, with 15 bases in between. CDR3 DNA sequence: TGTGCCAGCAGCTTAGCTGGAGGGGGCCCCTACTACGAGCAGTACTTC. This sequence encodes CASSLAGGGPYYEQYF.

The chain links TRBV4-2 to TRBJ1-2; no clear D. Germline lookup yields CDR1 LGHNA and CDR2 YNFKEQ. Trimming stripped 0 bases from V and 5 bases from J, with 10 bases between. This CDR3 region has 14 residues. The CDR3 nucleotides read TGTGCCAGCAGCCAAGAATGGGGAGGATATGGCTACACCTTC. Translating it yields CASSQEWGGYGYTF.

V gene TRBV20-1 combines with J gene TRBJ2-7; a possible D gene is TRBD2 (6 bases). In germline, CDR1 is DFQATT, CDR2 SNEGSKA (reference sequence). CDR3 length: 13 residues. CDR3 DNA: TGCAGAACGAGGCGGGGAAGTTCCTACGAGCAGTACTTC. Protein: CRTRRGSSYEQYF.

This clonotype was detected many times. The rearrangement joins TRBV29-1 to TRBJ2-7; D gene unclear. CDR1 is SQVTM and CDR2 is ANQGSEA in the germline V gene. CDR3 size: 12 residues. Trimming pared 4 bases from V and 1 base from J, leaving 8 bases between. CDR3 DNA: TGCAGCGTTGGTTCCGCTTCCTACGAGCAGTACTTC. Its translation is CSVGSASYEQYF.

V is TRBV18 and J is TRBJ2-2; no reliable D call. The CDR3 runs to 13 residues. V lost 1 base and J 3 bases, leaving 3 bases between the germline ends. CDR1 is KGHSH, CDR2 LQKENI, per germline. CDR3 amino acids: CASSPRYTGELFF. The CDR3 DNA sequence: TGTGCCAGCTCACCACGGTACACCGGGGAGCTGTTTTTT. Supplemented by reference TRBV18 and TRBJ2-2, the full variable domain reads NAGVMQNPRHLVRRRGQEARLRCSPMKGHSHVYWYRQLPEEGLKFMVYLQKENIIDESGMPKERFSAEFPKEGPSILRIQQVVRGDSAAYFCASSPRYTGELFFGEGSRLTVL.

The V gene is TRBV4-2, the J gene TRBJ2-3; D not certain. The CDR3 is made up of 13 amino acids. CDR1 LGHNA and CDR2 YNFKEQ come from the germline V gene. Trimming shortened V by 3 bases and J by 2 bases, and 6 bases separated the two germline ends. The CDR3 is CASSHDPTDTQYF. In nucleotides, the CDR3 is TGTGCCAGCAGCCACGATCCCACAGATACGCAGTATTTT.

This CDR3 reads CAISESGLAGANTGELFF. For the CDR3, the DNA is TGTGCCATCAGTGAGTCAGGGCTAGCGGGAGCGAACACCGGGGAGCTGTTTTTT. This chain connects TRBV10-3 to TRBJ2-2; the match to TRBD2 covers 10 bases. The CDR3 is made up of 18 amino acids. Trimming took 0 bases from V and 0 from J; bases not matched to a gene: 4. The V gene's germline CDR1 is ENHRY and CDR2 SYGVKD.

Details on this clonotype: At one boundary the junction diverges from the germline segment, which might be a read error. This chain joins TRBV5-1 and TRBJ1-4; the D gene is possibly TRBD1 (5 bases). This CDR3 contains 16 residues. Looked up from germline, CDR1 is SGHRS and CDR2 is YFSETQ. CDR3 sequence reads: CARSLARAEDNEKLFF. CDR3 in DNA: TGCGCCCGCAGCTTAGCCAGGGCAGAGGATAATGAAAAACTGTTTTTT.

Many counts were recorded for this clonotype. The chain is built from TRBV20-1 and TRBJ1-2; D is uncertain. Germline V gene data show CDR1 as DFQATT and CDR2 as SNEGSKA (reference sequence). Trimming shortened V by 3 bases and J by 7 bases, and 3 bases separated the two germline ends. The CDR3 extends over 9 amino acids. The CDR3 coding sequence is TGCAGTGCTAGGGGTGGCTACACCTTC. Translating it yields CSARGGYTF.

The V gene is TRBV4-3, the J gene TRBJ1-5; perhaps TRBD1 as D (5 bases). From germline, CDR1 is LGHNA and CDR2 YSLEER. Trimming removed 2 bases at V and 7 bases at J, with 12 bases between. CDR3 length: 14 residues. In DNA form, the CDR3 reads TGCGCCAGCAGCCAATGGCAGGGCGGACAGCCCCAGCATTTT. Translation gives CASSQWQGGQPQHF.

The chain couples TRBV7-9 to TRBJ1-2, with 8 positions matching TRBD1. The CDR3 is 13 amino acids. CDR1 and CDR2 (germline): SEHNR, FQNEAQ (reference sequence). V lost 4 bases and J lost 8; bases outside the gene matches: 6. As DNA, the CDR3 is TGTGCCAGCAGCTCAGCAGGGGGCATCGGCTACACCTTC. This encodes CASSSAGGIGYTF.

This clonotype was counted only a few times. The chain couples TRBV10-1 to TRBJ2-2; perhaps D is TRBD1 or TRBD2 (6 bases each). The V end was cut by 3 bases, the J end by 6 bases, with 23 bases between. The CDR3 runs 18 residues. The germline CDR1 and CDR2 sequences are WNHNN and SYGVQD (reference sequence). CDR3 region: CASSEPRGGTRLAGELFF. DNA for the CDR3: TGCGCCAGCAGTGAACCCAGAGGAGGGACAAGGCTGGCCGGGGAGCTGTTTTTT.

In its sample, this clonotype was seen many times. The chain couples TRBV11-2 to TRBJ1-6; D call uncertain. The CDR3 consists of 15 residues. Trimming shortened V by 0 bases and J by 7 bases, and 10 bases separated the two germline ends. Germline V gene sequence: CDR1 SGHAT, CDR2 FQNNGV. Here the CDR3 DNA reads TGTGCCAGCAGCTTAGATAGGTGGGAGAATTCACCCCTCCACTTT. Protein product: CASSLDRWENSPLHF.

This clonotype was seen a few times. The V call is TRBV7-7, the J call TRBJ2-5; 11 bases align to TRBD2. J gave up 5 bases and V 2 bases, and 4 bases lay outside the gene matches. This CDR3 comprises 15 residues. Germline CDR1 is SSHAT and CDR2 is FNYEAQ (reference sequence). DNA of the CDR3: TGTGCCAGCAGCTTACTAGCGGGAGGTGGGGAGACCCAGTACTTC. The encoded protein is CASSLLAGGGETQYF. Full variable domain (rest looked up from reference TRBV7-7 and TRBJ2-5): GAGVSQSPRYKVTKRGQDVTLRCDPISSHATLYWYQQALGQGPEFLTYFNYEAQPDKSGLPSDRFSAERPEGSISTLTIQRTEQRDSAMYRCASSLLAGGGETQYFGPGTRLLVL.

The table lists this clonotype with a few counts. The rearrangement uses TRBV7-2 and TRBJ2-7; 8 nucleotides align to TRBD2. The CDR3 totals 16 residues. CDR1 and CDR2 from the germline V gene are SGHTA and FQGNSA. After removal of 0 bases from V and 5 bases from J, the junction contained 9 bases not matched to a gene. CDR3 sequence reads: CASSLALLAGTNEQYF. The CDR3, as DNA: TGTGCCAGCAGCTTAGCGCTCCTAGCGGGTACGAACGAGCAGTACTTC.

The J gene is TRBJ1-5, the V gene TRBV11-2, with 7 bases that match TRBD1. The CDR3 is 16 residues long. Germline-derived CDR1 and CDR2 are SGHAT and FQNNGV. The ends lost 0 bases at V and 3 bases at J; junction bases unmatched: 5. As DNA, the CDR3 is TGTGCCAGCAGCTTAGATGGGGGGACAGTCAATCAGCCCCAGCATTTT. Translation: CASSLDGGTVNQPQHF. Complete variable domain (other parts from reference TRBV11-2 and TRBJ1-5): EAGVAQSPRYKIIEKRQSVAFWCNPISGHATLYWYQQILGQGPKLLIQFQNNGVVDDSQLPKDRFSAERLKGVDSTLKIQPAKLEDSAVYLCASSLDGGTVNQPQHFGDGTRLSIL.

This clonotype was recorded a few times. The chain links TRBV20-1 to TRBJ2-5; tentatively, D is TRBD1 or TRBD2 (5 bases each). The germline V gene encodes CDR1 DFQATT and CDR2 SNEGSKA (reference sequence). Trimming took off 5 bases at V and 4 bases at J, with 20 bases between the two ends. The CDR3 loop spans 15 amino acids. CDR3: CSARLMGERGETQYF. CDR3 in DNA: TGCAGTGCTCGTCTGATGGGGGAGAGAGGAGAGACCCAGTACTTC.

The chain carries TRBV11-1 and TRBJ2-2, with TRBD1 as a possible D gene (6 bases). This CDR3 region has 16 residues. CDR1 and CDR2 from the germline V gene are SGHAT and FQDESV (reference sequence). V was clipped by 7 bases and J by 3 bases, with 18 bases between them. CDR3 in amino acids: CASTPQQGQYTGELFF. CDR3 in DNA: TGTGCCAGCACCCCCCAGCAGGGACAATACACCGGGGAGCTGTTTTTT.

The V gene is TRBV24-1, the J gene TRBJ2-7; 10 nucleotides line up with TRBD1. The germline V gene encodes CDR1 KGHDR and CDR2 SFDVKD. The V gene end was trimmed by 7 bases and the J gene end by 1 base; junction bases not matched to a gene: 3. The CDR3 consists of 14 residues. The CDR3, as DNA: TGTGCCACCAGCCCGGGACAGGGGTCCTACGAGCAGTACTTC. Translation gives CATSPGQGSYEQYF.